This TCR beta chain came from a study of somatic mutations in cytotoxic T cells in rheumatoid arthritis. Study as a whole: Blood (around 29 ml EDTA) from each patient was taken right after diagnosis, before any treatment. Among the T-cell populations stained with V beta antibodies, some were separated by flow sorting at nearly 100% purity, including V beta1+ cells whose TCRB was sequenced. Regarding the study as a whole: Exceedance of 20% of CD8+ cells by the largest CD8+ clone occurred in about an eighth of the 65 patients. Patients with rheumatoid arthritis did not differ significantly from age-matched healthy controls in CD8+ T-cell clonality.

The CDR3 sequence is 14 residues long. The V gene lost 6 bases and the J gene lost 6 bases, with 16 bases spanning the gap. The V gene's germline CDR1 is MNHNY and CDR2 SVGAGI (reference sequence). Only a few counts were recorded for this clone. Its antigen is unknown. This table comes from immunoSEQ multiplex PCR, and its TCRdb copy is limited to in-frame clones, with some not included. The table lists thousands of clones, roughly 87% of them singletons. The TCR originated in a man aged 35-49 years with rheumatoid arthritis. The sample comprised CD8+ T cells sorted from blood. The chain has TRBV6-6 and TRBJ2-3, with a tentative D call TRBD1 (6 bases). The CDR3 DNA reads TGTGCCAGCAGCCTCACAGGGTTCGTGGATACGCAGTATTTT. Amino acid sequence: CASSLTGFVDTQYF.